This T cell receptor (beta chain) was retrieved from a study of CD8+ T cells in alopecia areata. Reverse transcribed after extraction, RNA yielded cDNA as the sequencing template. The table came from immunoSEQ multiplex PCR; TCRdb's copy has only in-frame clones and leaves some out. The sample lists roughly 150,000 clones; 75% to 90% were seen once. This clone has only a few counts. This clonotype was sampled from a human donor with alopecia areata. Sequences were derived from CD8+ T cells sorted from blood, sampled at week 0.

Written as DNA, the CDR3 is TGTGCCAGCAGTGGAATTACCGGGGAGCTGTTTTTT. It translates to CASSGITGELFF. V and J are TRBV6-1 and TRBJ2-2; no clear D. Germline CDR1 and CDR2: MNHNS and SASEGT. Trimming stripped 4 bases from V and 5 bases from J, with 5 bases between. This CDR3 region has 12 residues.